Below are 3 T cell receptor beta chains sequenced from a single sample in a study of blood T cells in healthy people across ages. Primed by a sample-barcoded 5' primer and a J-beta primer mix, a second PCR proceeded for 7 to 11 cycles. From the 5' RACE reads, TCRdb called clonotypes with MiXCR, one entry per CDR3 protein. The sample lists some 1.4 million distinct CDR3 sequences, roughly 45% occurring once. The source material was blood. These receptors originate from a woman aged 18-30 years in good health.

In this sample, this clonotype turned up once. The V call is TRBV2, the J call TRBJ2-4; no reliable D call. Judging by the DNA end, TRBJ2-7 fits better; the J call may be wrong. CDR1 is SNHLY, CDR2 FYNNEI, per germline. The CDR3 covers 13 residues. CDR3 sequence (DNA): TGTGCCAGCGCGCTCCCGATGGACCACGAGCAGTACTTC. This encodes CASALPMDHEQYF.

A few counts support this clonotype. The chain uses TRBV10-3 and TRBJ2-3; 7 bases align to TRBD2. With 4 bases clipped from V and 4 bases from J, the junction kept 5 bases outside the gene matches. This CDR3 is 14 amino acids long. CDR1 and CDR2 from the germline V gene are ENHRY and SYGVKD. The DNA for the CDR3 is TGTGCCATCAGTGGTGAGCGGGGCCCAGATACGCAGTATTTT. It encodes CAISGERGPDTQYF.

In its sample, this clonotype was seen a few times. The chain couples TRBV29-1 to TRBJ1-5; D remains unclear. The CDR3 consists of 12 residues. Germline CDR1 and CDR2: SQVTM and ANQGSEA. Trimming cost V 0 bases and J 8 bases, with 8 bases left between them. The CDR3 bases are TGCAGCGTTGAAGATGGGCAGGAGCCCCAGCATTTT. Encoded protein: CSVEDGQEPQHF. Looking up the rest from reference TRBV29-1 and TRBJ1-5 gives the full variable domain: SAVISQKPSRDICQRGTSLTIQCQVDSQVTMMFWYRQQPGQSLTLIATANQGSEATYESGFVIDKFPISRPNLTFSTLTVSNMSPEDSSIYLCSVEDGQEPQHFGDGTRLSIL.